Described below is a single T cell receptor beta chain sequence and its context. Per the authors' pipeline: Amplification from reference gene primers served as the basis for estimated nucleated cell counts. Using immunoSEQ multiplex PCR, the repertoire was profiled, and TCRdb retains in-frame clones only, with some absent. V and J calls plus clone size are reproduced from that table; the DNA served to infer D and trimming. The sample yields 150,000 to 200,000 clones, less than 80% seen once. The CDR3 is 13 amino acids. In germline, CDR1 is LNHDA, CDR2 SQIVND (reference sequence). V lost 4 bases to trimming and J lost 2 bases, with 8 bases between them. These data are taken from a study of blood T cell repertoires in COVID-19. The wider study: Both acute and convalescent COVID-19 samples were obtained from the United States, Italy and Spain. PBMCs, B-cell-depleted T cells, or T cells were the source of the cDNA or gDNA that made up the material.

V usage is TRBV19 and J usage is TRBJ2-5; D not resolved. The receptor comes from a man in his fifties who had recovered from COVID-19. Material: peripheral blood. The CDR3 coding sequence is TGTGCCAGTAGTACCCCCGCGCAAGAGACCCAGTACTTC. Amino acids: CASSTPAQETQYF.